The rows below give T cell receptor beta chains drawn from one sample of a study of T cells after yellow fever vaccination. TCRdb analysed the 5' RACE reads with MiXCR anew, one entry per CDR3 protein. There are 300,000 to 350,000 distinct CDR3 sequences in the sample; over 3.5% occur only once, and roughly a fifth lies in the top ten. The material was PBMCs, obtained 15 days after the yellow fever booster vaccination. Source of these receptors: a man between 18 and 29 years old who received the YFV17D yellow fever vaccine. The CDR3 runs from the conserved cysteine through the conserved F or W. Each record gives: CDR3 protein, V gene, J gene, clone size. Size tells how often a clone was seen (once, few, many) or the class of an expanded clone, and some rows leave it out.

CASSPEGWGDTEAFF,TRBV4-2,TRBJ1-1,many
CASSPLRGQGTNEKLFF,TRBV11-2,TRBJ1-4,.
CASSLEPGTYNEQFF,TRBV5-1,TRBJ2-1,few
CASSLRAGGDNYGYTF,TRBV4-2,TRBJ1-2,few
CAISESGQGSYNEQFF,TRBV10-3,TRBJ2-1,many
CASSLYVGVSEGKLFF,TRBV7-9,TRBJ1-4,many
CASSLGQGAAEAFF,TRBV5-1,TRBJ1-1,few
CASSLDGLNTEAFF,TRBV5-1,TRBJ1-1,many
CASRGLAGDTGELFF,TRBV7-9,TRBJ2-2,few
CSARDRQGGLPLHF,TRBV20-1,TRBJ1-6,many
CASSSPGDREAFF,TRBV6-5,TRBJ1-1,.
CSAVRKTQYF,TRBV20-1,TRBJ2-5,many
CASLNRGRRQTQYF,TRBV2,TRBJ2-5,.
CASSFGVRLDEQFF,TRBV7-9,TRBJ2-1,many
CASRRGLGPYEQYF,TRBV7-2,TRBJ2-7,.
CASSNTGTGASGNTIYF,TRBV7-2,TRBJ1-3,few
CASSAGQGKTLHF,TRBV2,TRBJ1-6,.
CASRDRDYNSPLHF,TRBV5-1,TRBJ1-6,many
CASSLAGSGGGPQETQYF,TRBV5-4,TRBJ2-5,many
CASSLSFGRGDEQFF,TRBV5-4,TRBJ2-1,few
CASSLGARRGSYEQYF,TRBV7-3,TRBJ2-7,many
CASSPYVEGNEQFF,TRBV4-3,TRBJ2-1,few
CASSSGLGGYEQYF,TRBV5-1,TRBJ2-7,.
CANGGWPGNTIYF,TRBV6-1,TRBJ1-3,.
CATSEGAGTRLGGYTF,TRBV15,TRBJ1-2,.
CASSQNLAGEQFF,TRBV4-3,TRBJ2-1,few
CASSFKAGSEKLFF,TRBV7-2,TRBJ1-4,many
CASSQRISSRDTQYF,TRBV4-3,TRBJ2-3,many
CASSQWTASGGATFTDTQYF,TRBV3-1,TRBJ2-3,few
CSARIRDRGNYGYTF,TRBV20-1,TRBJ1-2,many
CASSQGRGTAVYGYTF,TRBV4-1,TRBJ1-2,few
CASGYPDTQYF,TRBV7-9,TRBJ2-3,many
CASSLSHRGQSYTF,TRBV12-3/TRBV12-4,TRBJ1-2,many
CASSPSSGGNPYEQYF,TRBV12-3/TRBV12-4,TRBJ2-7,many
CASSQGFKVSGNTIYF,TRBV4-3,TRBJ1-3,.
CASSRERTLNTEAFF,TRBV4-2,TRBJ1-1,.
CASSLPFEEFYGYTF,TRBV5-1,TRBJ1-2,.
CASSRQGTDGYTF,TRBV19,TRBJ1-2,.
CASSAEGPGGETQYF,TRBV5-1,TRBJ2-5,.
CASSFGGSGETQYF,TRBV12-3/TRBV12-4,TRBJ2-5,.
CASSSNFWGEDGQFF,TRBV7-2,TRBJ2-1,few
CASSLGQPSTDTQYF,TRBV7-9,TRBJ2-3,many
CASSQAVTRELFF,TRBV7-7,TRBJ2-2,many
CASSYTRQGPNTEAFF,TRBV6-6,TRBJ1-1,few
CASSLVGAVNEEFF,TRBV7-2,TRBJ2-1,.
CASSPVGKEQFF,TRBV18,TRBJ2-1,many
CASSYLAVSSYNEQFF,TRBV7-3,TRBJ2-1,.
CASSLDVAGTNTGELFF,TRBV5-4,TRBJ2-2,.
CASSFARVNSPLHF,TRBV12-3/TRBV12-4,TRBJ1-6,few
CASSRGQQNEKLFF,TRBV7-9,TRBJ1-4,many
CATSDMVVGSLKSYTF,TRBV24-1,TRBJ1-2,.
CASTRGYTDTQYF,TRBV12-3/TRBV12-4,TRBJ2-3,.